This T cell receptor beta chain is from a study of cytotoxic CD8 clonotypes in ibrutinib-treated CLL. The overall study: Patients attained approximately 25 partial and 2 complete responses; at median around 67 months, approximately 15 remained remitted while about twelve progressed.

TCR beta library input comprised about 2 micrograms of genomic DNA from cryopreserved PBMCs. Profiled with immunoSEQ multiplex PCR; TCRdb holds only in-frame clones, not every one. The sample holds about 34,000 clones, about 70% seen once. Germline CDR1 reads ENHRY; CDR2 reads SYGVKD. V shed 4 bases and J shed 7 bases, with 6 bases lying between them. The CDR3 loop spans 11 amino acids. The sequences come from PBMCs, collected before ibrutinib treatment. This chain connects TRBV10-3 to TRBJ2-3; no clear D. The TCR was taken from a human donor with chronic lymphocytic leukemia. In DNA, the CDR3 is TGTGCCATCAGTGCCGACAATACGCAGTATTTT. Translation: CAISADNTQYF.